This T cell receptor beta chain stems from a study of OX40 agonist ivuxolimab in advanced cancers. This clone has a single count. The CDR3 extends over 15 amino acids. Germline V gene data show CDR1 as SEHNR and CDR2 as FQNEAQ (reference sequence). Trimming left V 5 bases short and J 7 bases short, with 20 bases between. Using immunoSEQ multiplex PCR, the repertoire was profiled, and TCRdb retains in-frame clones only, with some absent. The sample has approximately 94,000 clones, 90% to 95% seen once. This specimen consisted of CD4+ or CD8+ T cells sorted from blood, obtained in a trial of the OX40 agonist ivuxolimab. The rearrangement links TRBV7-9 to TRBJ1-2; D is unclear. This clonotype originated in an adult with an advanced solid tumor such as melanoma, head and neck, liver or kidney cancer. In DNA form, the CDR3 reads TGTGCCAGCAGCCCCGGAGATTTTAGGTGGACTGGCTACACCTTC. Translating gives CASSPGDFRWTGYTF.